This TCR beta chain was observed in a study of CD8+ T cells in alopecia areata. Study observations and caveats: Significant decreases in scalp clonality and expanded CD8+ clones followed tofacitinib treatment. TCR sharing across patients was less clear than in mice, possibly HLA-related.

This CDR3 has 14 amino acids. Germline CDR1 and CDR2: GTSNPN and SVGIG (reference sequence). The junction had 7 bases not matched to a gene; V was cut back by 5 bases and J by 8 bases. The sequencing template was cDNA reverse transcribed from extracted RNA. Sequencing was performed with immunoSEQ multiplex PCR; in TCRdb, only in-frame clones are kept and a portion is missing. The sample comprises roughly 200,000 clones, 53% of which are singletons, and 11% rests with the top ten. Treatment: oral pan-JAK inhibitor, 5-10 mg twice daily. Remarks on this clone: Its target is unknown.

The V call is TRBV30, the J call TRBJ1-4; TRBD1 matches 11 bases. The receptor was derived from a human donor with alopecia areata. The sequencing here drew on CD8+ T cells sorted from blood, taken at week 24, from a patient treated with tofacitinib. The CDR3 loop is CAWDEGTGGEKLFF. CDR3 nucleotide sequence: TGTGCCTGGGACGAGGGGACAGGGGGGGAAAAACTGTTTTTT.